The present entry profiles one T cell receptor (beta chain) with its context. This sample is drawn from a study of blood T cell repertoires in COVID-19. Study-wide context: Both acute and convalescent COVID-19 samples were obtained from the United States, Italy and Spain. T cells, B-cell-depleted T cells, or PBMCs supplied cDNA or gDNA.

Trimming pared 6 bases from V and 7 bases from J, leaving 22 bases between. CDR3 length equals 15 residues. Germline CDR1 MDHEN, CDR2 SYDVKM. Data came from immunoSEQ multiplex PCR; TCRdb stores just in-frame clones and leaves some out. The table shows roughly 140,000 clones, with 85% to 90% occurring only once. Sequenced input: peripheral blood. The genes are TRBV28 and TRBJ2-7, with D perhaps matching TRBD2 (5 bases). The origin of this receptor is a woman in her sixties with active COVID-19. The CDR3 protein is CASSSPGQDSKEQYF. The CDR3 DNA is TGTGCCAGCAGCTCTCCCGGGCAGGACTCTAAAGAGCAGTACTTC.